This T cell receptor beta chain was observed in a study of blood T cell repertoires in COVID-19. This CDR3 contains 12 residues. The V and J ends lost 8 bases and 3 bases respectively, with 11 bases between them. Germline assignment: CDR1 MNHEY and CDR2 SVGAGI. Produced via immunoSEQ multiplex PCR; TCRdb's table is partial and in-frame only. The sample contains a few hundred thousand clones, 87% of which appear only once. V is TRBV6-5 and J is TRBJ2-7; perhaps TRBD1 as D (6 bases). The TCR was taken from a woman in her forties or fifties who had recovered from COVID-19. The sequenced material came from PBMCs or T cells enriched from blood (not recorded which). The CDR3 region is CASQRTDYEQYF. In DNA form, the CDR3 reads TGTGCCAGCCAAAGGACAGACTACGAGCAGTACTTC.